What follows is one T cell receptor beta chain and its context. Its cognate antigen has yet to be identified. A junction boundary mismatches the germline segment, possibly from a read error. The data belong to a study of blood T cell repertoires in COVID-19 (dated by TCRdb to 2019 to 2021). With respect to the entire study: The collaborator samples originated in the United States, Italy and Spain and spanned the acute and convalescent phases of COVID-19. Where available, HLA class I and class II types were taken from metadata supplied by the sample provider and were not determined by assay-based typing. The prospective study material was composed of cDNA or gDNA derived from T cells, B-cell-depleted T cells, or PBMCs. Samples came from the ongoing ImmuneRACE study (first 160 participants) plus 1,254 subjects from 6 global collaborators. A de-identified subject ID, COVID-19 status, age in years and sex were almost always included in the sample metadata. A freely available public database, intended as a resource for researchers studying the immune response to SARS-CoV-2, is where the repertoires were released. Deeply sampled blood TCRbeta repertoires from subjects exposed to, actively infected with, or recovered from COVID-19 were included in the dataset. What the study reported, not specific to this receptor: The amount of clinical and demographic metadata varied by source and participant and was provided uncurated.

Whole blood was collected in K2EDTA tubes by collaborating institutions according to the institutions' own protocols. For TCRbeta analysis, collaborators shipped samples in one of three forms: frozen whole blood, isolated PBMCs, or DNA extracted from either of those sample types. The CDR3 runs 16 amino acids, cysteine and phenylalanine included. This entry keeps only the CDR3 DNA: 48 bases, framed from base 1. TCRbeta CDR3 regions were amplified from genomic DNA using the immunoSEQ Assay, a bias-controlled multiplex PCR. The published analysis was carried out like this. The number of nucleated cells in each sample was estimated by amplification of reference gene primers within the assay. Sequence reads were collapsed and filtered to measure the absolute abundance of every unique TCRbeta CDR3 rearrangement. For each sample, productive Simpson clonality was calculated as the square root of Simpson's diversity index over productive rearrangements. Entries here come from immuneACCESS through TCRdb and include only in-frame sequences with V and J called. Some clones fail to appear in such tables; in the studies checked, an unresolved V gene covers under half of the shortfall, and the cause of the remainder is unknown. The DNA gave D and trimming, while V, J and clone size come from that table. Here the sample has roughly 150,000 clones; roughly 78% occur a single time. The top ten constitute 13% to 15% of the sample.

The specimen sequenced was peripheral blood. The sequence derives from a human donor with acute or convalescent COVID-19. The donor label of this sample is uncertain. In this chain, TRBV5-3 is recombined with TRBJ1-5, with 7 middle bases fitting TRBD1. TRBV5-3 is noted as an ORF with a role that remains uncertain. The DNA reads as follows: TGTGCCAGAAGCTTGGCCCCGACAGGGCCAAATCGGCCCCAGCATTTT. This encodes CARSLAPTGPNRPQHF.